This T cell receptor beta chain was recorded in a study of CD8 T cells in Susac syndrome. Sequencing targeted TCR beta in blood CD8+ and CD4+ T cells. Healthy donors served as the controls. They were matched for age and sex. TEMRA cells were FACS-enriched and CD8+ and CD4+ T cells negatively isolated. After extraction with the RNeasy kit, roughly 0.45 to 1 ug of the RNA was reverse transcribed using random hexamers. TCR beta CDR3 was amplified by immunoSEQ multiplex PCR. This amplification extended across 54 Vbeta and 13 Jbeta segments. TCRdb called the immunoSEQ multiplex PCR reads again in MiXCR, with one record for every CDR3 protein. The table records 150,000 or so distinct CDR3 sequences, about 92% of them present only once. Per germline, CDR1 MGHRA and CDR2 YSYEKL. V trimming: 1 base; J trimming: 6 bases; junction bases outside the gene matches: 3. This CDR3 region has 14 residues. This clonotype was counted between two and nine times.

Specimen: CD4+ T cells from PBMCs. The gene calls are TRBV4-1 and TRBJ2-7; 10 nucleotides match TRBD1. The source of this sequence is a human donor in good health. CDR3 in DNA: TGCGCCAGCAGCCAAGTGGGACAGGGGCCCGAGCAGTACTTC. Its protein product is CASSQVGQGPEQYF.